Listed here is a single T cell receptor (beta chain). The sample belongs to a study of blood T cell repertoires in COVID-19. As for the study in general: The samples span acute and convalescent COVID-19 from the United States, Italy and Spain.

Trimming stripped 4 bases from V and 2 bases from J, with 17 bases between. CDR3 length equals 17 residues. Germline V lookup: CDR1 MDHEN, CDR2 SYDVKM. In the authors' workflow: Amplification of reference gene primers was used by the study to estimate nucleated cell counts. The data were produced by immunoSEQ multiplex PCR, yet TCRdb's version contains in-frame clones alone and is incomplete. The V and J calls and clone size are taken from that table; D and trimming were inferred from the DNA. The top ten clones hold 5% of a sample with some 330,000 clones, around nine tenths of them seen once. Among Cohort 3 donors, those recovered had two negative PCRs, clearance, or symptom resolution.

The V call is TRBV28, the J call TRBJ2-2, with D possibly being TRBD1 (5 bases). This receptor was taken from a man aged 30 to 39 who had recovered from COVID-19. Material: PBMCs or T cells enriched from blood (not recorded which). CDR3 nucleotide sequence: TGTGCCAGCAGTTCCTCCCCGCCAGGGCTTAACACCGGGGAGCTGTTTTTT. This encodes CASSSSPPGLNTGELFF.